These 30 T cell receptor beta chains share one sample of origin, sequenced in a study of blood T cells in healthy people across ages. A second PCR of about 7 to 12 cycles used a sample-barcoded 5' primer and a J-beta primer mix. TCRdb processed the 5' RACE reads anew with MiXCR; each CDR3 protein has one entry. The sample lists fewer than 2,000,000 distinct CDR3 sequences, approximately 39% occurring once. The sample consisted of blood. These receptor sequences come from a human donor in good health.

The chain combines TRBV12-3 or TRBV12-4 with TRBJ1-2, with D tentatively TRBD1 (5 bases). The CDR3 sequence is 13 residues long. The ends were cut back, 5 bases at V and 2 bases at J, with 9 bases in the middle. Here the CDR3 DNA reads TGTGCCAGCAGTCACGACAGAAACTATGGCTACACCTTC. As protein: CASSHDRNYGYTF.

The chain recombines TRBV20-1 with TRBJ2-1, with D possibly TRBD1 on 5 matching bases. V was shortened by 7 bases and J by 4 bases, with 17 bases between the two germline ends. This CDR3 contains 14 residues. Germline loops: CDR1 DFQATT, CDR2 SNEGSKA (reference sequence). As DNA, the CDR3 is TGCAGTGTTGCCTCGAGACAGCTATACAATGAGCAGTTCTTC. As protein: CSVASRQLYNEQFF.

This clonotype was seen only a few times. The CDR3 here is CASSVNSGGRRGTDTQYF. The CDR3 nucleotides are TGTGCCAGCAGCGTAAACAGCGGGGGGAGGAGAGGGACAGATACGCAGTATTTT. This chain joins TRBV9 and TRBJ2-3; 9 bases agree with TRBD2. J lost 3 bases, V lost 1 base, and 12 bases had no gene match. The CDR3 extends over 18 amino acids. Germline CDR1 reads SGDLS; CDR2 reads YYNGEE.

This clonotype was seen a few times. The CDR3 loop is CAVPGRGLDGYTF. The CDR3 DNA follows: TGTGCCGTGCCGGGGAGGGGGCTGGATGGCTACACCTTC. The V gene is TRBV28, the J gene TRBJ1-2; 7 nucleotides match TRBD1. Germline assignment: CDR1 MDHEN and CDR2 SYDVKM. The CDR3 consists of 13 residues. Trimming took 11 bases from V and 6 from J; bases not matched to a gene: 12.

The chain is built from TRBV7-3 and TRBJ2-5; weak D call: TRBD1 (5 bases). Germline loops: CDR1 SGHTA, CDR2 FQGTGA. This CDR3 has 15 amino acids. The V gene lost 4 bases and the J gene lost 2 bases, with 14 bases spanning the gap. For the CDR3, the DNA is TGTGCCAGCAGCTCCTTACGTGGGGCACAAGAGACCCAGTACTTC. It translates to CASSSLRGAQETQYF. The complete variable domain, with remaining parts taken from reference TRBV7-3 and TRBJ2-5, reads GAGVSQTPSNKVTEKGKYVELRCDPISGHTALYWYRQSLGQGPEFLIYFQGTGAADDSGLPNDRFFAVRPEGSVSTLKIQRTERGDSAVYLCASSSLRGAQETQYFGPGTRLLVL.

Only a few counts were recorded for this clonotype. This rearrangement joins TRBV12-3 or TRBV12-4 to TRBJ1-2; TRBD1 agrees at 8 bases. V was pared by 5 bases and J by 5 bases, with 16 bases of the junction left unmatched. The CDR3 loop spans 17 amino acids. CDR3 in DNA: TGTGCCAGCAGTCCTCTTCCGGAGGGACAGGCGGAATATGGCTACACCTTC. It specifies CASSPLPEGQAEYGYTF.

This clonotype was observed a handful of times. The chain has TRBV7-2 and TRBJ2-1; D ambiguous. The CDR3 sequence is 14 residues long. Germline V gene lookup returns CDR1 SGHTA and CDR2 FQGNSA. With 4 bases removed from V and 7 bases from J, the gap between germline ends came to 14 bases. DNA of the CDR3: TGTGCCAGCAGCTCCCTGCCCGGGCAAAATGAGCAGTTCTTC. Encoded protein: CASSSLPGQNEQFF.

With regard to this clonotype: Germline and junction disagree at one end, which may indicate a read error. The DNA of the CDR3 is TGTGCCGGCAGCCCCAGGGGGGGCCTTAATCCCTATGGCTACACCTTC. It yields the protein CAGSPRGGLNPYGYTF. The gene calls are TRBV7-3 and TRBJ1-2; 7 bases match TRBD1. The CDR3 loop spans 16 amino acids. Germline V gene data show CDR1 as SGHTA and CDR2 as FQGTGA.

About this clonotype: The junction does not match germline at one end; this may be a read error. This chain connects TRBV12-3 or TRBV12-4 to TRBJ1-3, with a weak D call TRBD1 (6 bases). The CDR3 has 16 amino acids. The CDR3 sequence is CASTLQGSGSGNTIYF. CDR3 DNA: TGTGCCAGCACTTTACAGGGTTCTGGCTCTGGAAACACCATATATTTT.

The rearrangement joins TRBV3-1 to TRBJ2-7; possible D gene TRBD1, 6 bases. This CDR3 is built from 15 residues. The V and J ends lost 4 bases and 6 bases respectively, with 19 bases between them. CDR1 LGHDT and CDR2 YNNKEL come from the germline V gene (reference sequence). The CDR3 DNA is TGTGCCAGCAGCCCCGTGGGACACGGAGGCTCCGAGCAGTACTTC. Protein sequence: CASSPVGHGGSEQYF.

The table lists this clonotype with a few counts. This chain joins TRBV12-3 or TRBV12-4 and TRBJ2-7; TRBD1 matches 7 bases. Unmatched junction bases numbered 7, after V lost 2 bases and J lost 3 bases. This CDR3 comprises 15 residues. In nucleotides, the CDR3 is TGTGCCAGCAGTTTACGAACAGGGGCAGGCTACGAGCAGTACTTC. Encoded protein: CASSLRTGAGYEQYF.

Concerning this clonotype: This may come from a read error, since a much larger clone is one base off. The V call is TRBV6-2 or TRBV6-3, the J call TRBJ2-7, with a weak D call TRBD2 (7 bases). The better agreement between TRBJ2-5 and the DNA end casts doubt on the J call. Germline CDR1 and CDR2: MNHEY and SVGEGT. The length of the CDR3 is 16 residues. CDR3 nucleotides: TGTGCCAACAGTTATAGCTTAGGGGGGGGTCAGGAGACCCAGTACTTC. Protein: CANSYSLGGGQETQYF.

The V gene is TRBV7-2, the J gene TRBJ2-7; TRBD2 matches 8 bases. V shed 4 bases, J shed 4 bases, and the junction held 9 bases outside the gene matches. The V gene's germline CDR1 is SGHTA and CDR2 FQGNSA. This CDR3 is built from 15 residues. The CDR3 is CASSSGDPGGYEQYF. The CDR3 coding sequence is TGTGCCAGCAGCTCCGGGGACCCGGGGGGGTACGAGCAGTACTTC.

The chain combines TRBV7-2 with TRBJ1-5; D gene ambiguous. The CDR3 is 12 residues long. V was cut by 3 bases and J by 12 bases, with 12 bases left in between. Germline V gene sequence: CDR1 SGHTA, CDR2 FQGNSA. The CDR3 region has the DNA TGTGCCAGCAGCTTTTTTCCAGGACTCCAGCATTTT. Protein: CASSFFPGLQHF.

This chain connects TRBV9 to TRBJ1-2; 7 nucleotides match TRBD1. Losses at the gene ends were 4 bases for V and 7 bases for J; bases not matched to a gene: 22. This CDR3 spans 18 amino acids. Germline V lookup: CDR1 SGDLS, CDR2 YYNGEE. The CDR3 here is CASSRFFLQGGQTSGYTF. In DNA, the CDR3 is TGTGCCAGCAGCCGGTTTTTCCTCCAGGGGGGACAAACCTCTGGCTACACCTTC. Together with reference TRBV9 and TRBJ1-2, the CDR3 gives the full variable domain: DSGVTQTPKHLITATGQRVTLRCSPRSGDLSVYWYQQSLDQGLQFLIQYYNGEERAKGNILERFSAQQFPDLHSELNLSSLELGDSALYFCASSRFFLQGGQTSGYTFGSGTRLTVV.

The V and J genes are TRBV7-9 and TRBJ1-1; perhaps TRBD1 as D (5 bases). With 2 bases removed from V and 7 bases from J, the gap between germline ends came to 14 bases. Germline V lookup: CDR1 SEHNR, CDR2 FQNEAQ (reference sequence). There are 14 residues in the CDR3. In DNA form, the CDR3 reads TGTGCCAGCAGCTTAAGGTCGGGACTTGATGAAGCTTTCTTT. Translation gives CASSLRSGLDEAFF.

This clonotype was seen a few times. The rearrangement links TRBV6-5 to TRBJ1-1; no clear D. The CDR3 is made up of 14 amino acids. Per the germline V gene, CDR1 is MNHEY and CDR2 is SVGAGI. The ends were cut back, 0 bases at V and 4 bases at J, with 9 bases in the middle. CDR3 residues: CASSYSFRGTEAFF. CDR3 coding DNA: TGTGCCAGCAGTTACTCCTTTCGGGGCACTGAAGCTTTCTTT.

A word on this clonotype: Germline is not matched at one junction end, which may reflect a read error. The chain uses TRBV4-3 and TRBJ2-5; TRBD2 matches 9 bases. Germline assignment: CDR1 LGHNA and CDR2 YSLEER. The CDR3 loop spans 16 amino acids. CDR3 in amino acids: CTSSQDSAGGLGTQYF. In DNA form, the CDR3 reads TGCACCAGCAGCCAAGATTCGGCGGGGGGGCTGGGGACCCAGTACTTC.

The chain recombines TRBV25-1 with TRBJ1-5; D possibly corresponds to TRBD1 (5 bases). The CDR3 runs 13 residues. Germline V gene lookup returns CDR1 MGHDK and CDR2 SYGVNS. Trimming removed 7 bases from V and 5 bases from J, with 12 bases in between. CDR3 residues: CASIQGFYQPQHF. The CDR3 bases are TGTGCCAGCATCCAGGGCTTCTATCAGCCCCAGCATTTT.

This rearrangement joins TRBV12-3 or TRBV12-4 to TRBJ2-5; 9 positions agree with TRBD2. Unmatched junction bases numbered 4, after V lost 4 bases and J lost 4 bases. The CDR3 sequence is 14 residues long. For the CDR3, the DNA is TGTGCCAGCAGTTGGGGACTAGCAATAGAGACCCAGTACTTC. Amino acid sequence: CASSWGLAIETQYF.

V gene TRBV6-2 or TRBV6-3 combines with J gene TRBJ2-5, with 9 bases matching TRBD2. From germline, CDR1 is MNHEY and CDR2 SVGEGT. The J segment lost 13 bases and the V segment lost 6 bases, leaving 6 bases of the junction unmatched. This CDR3 contains 11 residues. CDR3 sequence (DNA): TGTGCCAGCAGCCTCGGGACTAGCATGTACTTC. As protein: CASSLGTSMYF.

Details on this clonotype: One junction end disagrees with the germline gene, perhaps due to a read error. The chain recombines TRBV15 with TRBJ1-2; TRBD1 matches 7 bases. The germline V gene has CDR1 LNHNV and CDR2 YYDKDF (reference sequence). The CDR3 extends over 15 amino acids. The DNA of the CDR3 is TGTGCCACCAGCCCTGGACGACAGGGAGACTATGGCTGCACCTTC. It encodes CATSPGRQGDYGCTF.

This clonotype was counted a single time. The chain uses TRBV28 and TRBJ2-4; D may be TRBD1 (6 bases). Looked up from germline, CDR1 is MDHEN and CDR2 is SYDVKM. This CDR3 region has 14 residues. V lost 6 bases and J lost 6, with 15 bases in between. The CDR3 nucleotides are TGTGCCAGCAGGTTACAGGGAGCGGTAAACATTCAGTACTTC. This codes for CASRLQGAVNIQYF.

This clonotype was seen only a few times. The chain employs TRBV5-1 and TRBJ1-1; D remains ambiguous. There are 13 residues in the CDR3. V shed 2 bases and J shed 2 bases, with 7 bases lying between them. Germline values: CDR1 SGHRS, CDR2 YFSETQ. The CDR3 loop reads CASSFSHNTEAFF. The CDR3 nucleotides read TGCGCCAGCAGCTTCAGTCACAACACTGAAGCTTTCTTT.

The gene calls are TRBV27 and TRBJ1-2; D is ambiguous. The CDR3 sequence is 13 residues long. Trimming stripped 2 bases from V and 4 bases from J, with 8 bases between. Germline assignment: CDR1 MNHEY and CDR2 SMNVEV (reference sequence). Written as DNA, the CDR3 is TGTGCCAGCAGTTTAAATGTAGGCTATGGCTACACCTTC. This encodes CASSLNVGYGYTF.

This chain uses TRBV20-1 with TRBJ2-1; D may be TRBD1 (5 bases). V was clipped by 6 bases and J by 0 bases, with 15 bases between them. CDR1 is DFQATT and CDR2 is SNEGSKA in the germline V gene (reference sequence). The CDR3 covers 15 residues. CDR3 nucleotide sequence: TGCAGTGCCGTACCCCCCAGGGCCTCCTACAATGAGCAGTTCTTC. The encoded protein is CSAVPPRASYNEQFF.

CDR3 protein: CSASLWQELNTEAFF. The CDR3 coding sequence is TGCAGTGCTAGCCTATGGCAGGAATTGAACACTGAAGCTTTCTTT. This chain joins TRBV20-1 and TRBJ1-1; D is unclear. Trimming pared 3 bases from V and 0 bases from J, leaving 14 bases between. The CDR3 length is 15 residues. The germline CDR1 and CDR2 sequences are DFQATT and SNEGSKA (reference sequence).

J is TRBJ1-2 and V is TRBV6-2 or TRBV6-3; D perhaps matches TRBD1 (6 bases). The CDR3 runs to 14 residues. V lost 6 bases to trimming and J lost 2 bases, with 13 bases between them. Germline CDR1 reads MNHEY; CDR2 reads SVGEGT. CDR3: CASRGGGRNYGYTF. CDR3 sequence (DNA): TGTGCCAGCAGAGGAGGGGGACGGAACTATGGCTACACCTTC.

The rearrangement links TRBV5-1 to TRBJ1-1, with TRBD1 matching 10 bases. CDR1 is SGHRS, CDR2 YFSETQ, per germline. The CDR3 is 14 amino acids. The V and J ends lost 2 bases and 5 bases, in that order; junction bases with no gene match: 3. The CDR3 loop reads CASSFMDRGTEAFF. Written as DNA, the CDR3 is TGCGCCAGCAGCTTTATGGACAGGGGGACTGAAGCTTTCTTT.

In its sample, this clonotype was seen a few times. This chain links TRBV28 with TRBJ2-7; D remains ambiguous. CDR1 is MDHEN, CDR2 SYDVKM, per germline. Trimming left V 5 bases short and J 0 bases short, with 14 bases between. This CDR3 is built from 15 residues. The CDR3 reads CASSDPFGRSYEQYF. CDR3 sequence (DNA): TGTGCCAGCAGTGACCCTTTTGGACGCTCCTACGAGCAGTACTTC.